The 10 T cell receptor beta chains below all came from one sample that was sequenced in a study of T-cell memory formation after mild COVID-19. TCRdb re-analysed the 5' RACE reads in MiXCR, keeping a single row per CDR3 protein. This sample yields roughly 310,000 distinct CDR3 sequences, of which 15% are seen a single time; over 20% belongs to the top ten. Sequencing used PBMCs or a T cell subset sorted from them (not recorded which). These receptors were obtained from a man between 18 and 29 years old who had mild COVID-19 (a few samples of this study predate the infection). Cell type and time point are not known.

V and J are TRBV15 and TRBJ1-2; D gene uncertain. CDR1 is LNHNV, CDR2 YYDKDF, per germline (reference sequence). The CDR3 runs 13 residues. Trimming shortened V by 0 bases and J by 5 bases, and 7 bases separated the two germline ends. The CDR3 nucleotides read TGTGCCACCAGCAGAGACAGGATATATGGCTACACCTTC. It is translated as CATSRDRIYGYTF.

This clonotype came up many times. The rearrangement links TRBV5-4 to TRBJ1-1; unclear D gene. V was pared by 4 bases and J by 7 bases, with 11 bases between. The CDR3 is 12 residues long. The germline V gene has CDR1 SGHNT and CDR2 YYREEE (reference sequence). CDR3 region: CASSDSWGEAFF. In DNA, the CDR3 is TGTGCCAGCAGCGATTCCTGGGGTGAAGCTTTCTTT.

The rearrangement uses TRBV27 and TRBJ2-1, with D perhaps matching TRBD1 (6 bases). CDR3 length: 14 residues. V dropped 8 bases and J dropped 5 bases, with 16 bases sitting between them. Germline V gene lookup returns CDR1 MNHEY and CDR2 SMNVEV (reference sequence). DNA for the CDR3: TGTGCCAGCTCCCCTTGGGGGCCTAACAATGAGCAGTTCTTC. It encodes CASSPWGPNNEQFF.

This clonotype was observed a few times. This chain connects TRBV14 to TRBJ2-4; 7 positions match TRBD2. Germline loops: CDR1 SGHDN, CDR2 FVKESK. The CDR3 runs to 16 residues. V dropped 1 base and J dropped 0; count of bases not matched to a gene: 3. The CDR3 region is CASSQASGVAKNIQYF. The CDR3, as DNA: TGTGCCAGCAGCCAAGCTAGCGGCGTAGCCAAAAACATTCAGTACTTC.

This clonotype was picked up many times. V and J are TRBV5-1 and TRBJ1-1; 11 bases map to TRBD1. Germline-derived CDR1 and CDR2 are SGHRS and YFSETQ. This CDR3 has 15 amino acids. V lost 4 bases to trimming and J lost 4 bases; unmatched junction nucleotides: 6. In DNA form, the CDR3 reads TGCGCCAGCAGCATTGGACAGGGGGCGTCCACTGAAGCTTTCTTT. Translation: CASSIGQGASTEAFF.

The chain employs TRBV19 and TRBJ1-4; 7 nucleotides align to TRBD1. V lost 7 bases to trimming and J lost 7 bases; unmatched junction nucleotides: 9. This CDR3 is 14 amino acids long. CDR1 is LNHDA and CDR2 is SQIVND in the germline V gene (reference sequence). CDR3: CASTSLDRREKLFF. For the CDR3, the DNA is TGTGCCAGTACCTCCTTGGACAGGCGTGAAAAACTGTTTTTT.

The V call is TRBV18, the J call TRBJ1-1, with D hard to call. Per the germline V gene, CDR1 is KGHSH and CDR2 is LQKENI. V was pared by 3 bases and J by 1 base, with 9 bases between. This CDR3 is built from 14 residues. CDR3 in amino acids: CASSPVLGNTEAFF. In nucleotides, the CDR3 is TGTGCCAGCTCACCGGTTTTGGGGAACACTGAAGCTTTCTTT.

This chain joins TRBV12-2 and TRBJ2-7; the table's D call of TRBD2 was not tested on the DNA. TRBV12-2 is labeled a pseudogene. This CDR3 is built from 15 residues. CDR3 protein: CASRLRRARNYEQYF. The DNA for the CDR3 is TGTGCAAGTCGCCTACGGAGGGCACGGAACTACGAGCAGTACTTC.

The CDR3 spells CASTMGGGSPTTDTQYF. The CDR3, as DNA: TGTGCCAGCACCATGGGGGGGGGCTCCCCAACCACAGATACGCAGTATTTT. The genes are TRBV6-6 and TRBJ2-3, with D tentatively TRBD2 (7 bases). V gave up 7 bases and J gave up 2 bases, with 22 bases separating them. The CDR3 loop spans 17 amino acids. Germline V lookup: CDR1 MNHNY, CDR2 SVGAGI (reference sequence).

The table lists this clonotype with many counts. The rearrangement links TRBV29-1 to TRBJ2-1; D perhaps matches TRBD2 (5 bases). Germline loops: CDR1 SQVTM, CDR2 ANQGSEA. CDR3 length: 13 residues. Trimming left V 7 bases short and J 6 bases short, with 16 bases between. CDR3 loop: CSGLWTEINEQFF. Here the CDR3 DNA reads TGCAGCGGACTATGGACCGAAATCAATGAGCAGTTCTTC.